Described below is a single TCR beta chain sequence and its context. Its cognate antigen is unknown. The trim removed 1 base at V and 6 bases at J, leaving 2 bases unmatched. CDR3 length equals 13 residues. Germline CDR1 reads SGHAT; CDR2 reads FQNNGV. The sample belongs to a study of long-term antiretroviral therapy in people with HIV. Study-wide background: Sampling started about a decade before the 2015 immediate-ART recommendation.

Points from the study as a whole: Transplant-donor-level diversity was not reached after ART, though diversity increased. Every time point showed a repertoire led by clones expanded before ART. Controls showed broader CDR3 length ranges than did the HIV repertoires.

At the survey level, the v3.0 immunoSEQ assay was run. Repertoires were generated with immunoSEQ multiplex PCR, while TCRdb's copy carries only in-frame clones and drops some. Seen here are more than 25,000 clones, roughly 98% observed once, and the top ten hold 1.5% to 2%. V and J are TRBV11-2 and TRBJ2-5; 7 bases are a match to TRBD2. The TCR originated in a man in his thirties or forties with HIV. This sample comprised unsorted PBMCs, obtained 7.6 years after starting antiretroviral therapy. The chain's CDR3 is CASSLGLAKTQYF. The CDR3 region has the DNA TGTGCCAGCAGCTTAGGACTAGCAAAGACCCAGTACTTC.